This TCR beta chain was sequenced for a study of blood T cell repertoires in COVID-19. Libraries were prepared by immunoSEQ multiplex PCR; TCRdb keeps only in-frame clonotypes and omits some of them. The sample consists of about 130,000 clones, 85% to 90% of them appearing once. Germline V gene data show CDR1 as LGHDT and CDR2 as YNNKEL (reference sequence). Trimming took off 4 bases at V and 6 bases at J, with 15 bases between the two ends. The CDR3 covers 14 residues. This clone was seen more than once but under ten times. The V and J genes are TRBV3-1 (or the pseudogene TRBV3-2) and TRBJ1-2; TRBD1 might be the D (5 bases). Sequencing input: peripheral blood. This clonotype was obtained from a woman at least 80 years old with acute or convalescent COVID-19. The CDR3 protein is CASSLGGRGNGYTF. The DNA for the CDR3 is TGTGCCAGCAGCCTCGGGGGGAGGGGTAATGGCTACACCTTC.